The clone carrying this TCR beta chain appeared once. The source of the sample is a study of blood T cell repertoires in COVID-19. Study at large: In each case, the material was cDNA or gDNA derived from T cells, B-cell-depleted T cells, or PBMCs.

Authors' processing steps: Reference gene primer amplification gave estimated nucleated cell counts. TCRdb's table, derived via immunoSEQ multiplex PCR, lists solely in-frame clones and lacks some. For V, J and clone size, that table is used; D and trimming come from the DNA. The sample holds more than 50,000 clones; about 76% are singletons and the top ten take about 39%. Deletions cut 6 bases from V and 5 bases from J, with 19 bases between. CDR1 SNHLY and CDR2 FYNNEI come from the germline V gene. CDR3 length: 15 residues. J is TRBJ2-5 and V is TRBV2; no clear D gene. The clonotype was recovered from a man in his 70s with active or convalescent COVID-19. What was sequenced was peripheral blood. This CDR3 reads CASSGKTWAMETQYF. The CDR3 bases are TGTGCCAGCAGCGGAAAAACATGGGCGATGGAGACCCAGTACTTC.